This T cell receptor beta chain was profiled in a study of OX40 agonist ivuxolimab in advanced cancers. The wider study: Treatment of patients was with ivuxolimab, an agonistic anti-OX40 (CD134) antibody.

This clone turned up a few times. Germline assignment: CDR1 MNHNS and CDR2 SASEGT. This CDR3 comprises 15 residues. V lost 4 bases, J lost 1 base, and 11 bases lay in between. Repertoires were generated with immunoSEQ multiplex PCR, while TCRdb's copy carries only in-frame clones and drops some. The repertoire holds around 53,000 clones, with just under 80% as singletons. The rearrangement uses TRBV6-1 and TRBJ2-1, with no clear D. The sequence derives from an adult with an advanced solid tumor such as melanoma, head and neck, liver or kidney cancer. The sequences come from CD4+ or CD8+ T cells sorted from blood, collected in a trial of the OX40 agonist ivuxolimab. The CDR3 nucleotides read TGTGCCAGCAGTGTTTCCCCTTTGTCCTACAATGAGCAGTTCTTC. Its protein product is CASSVSPLSYNEQFF.